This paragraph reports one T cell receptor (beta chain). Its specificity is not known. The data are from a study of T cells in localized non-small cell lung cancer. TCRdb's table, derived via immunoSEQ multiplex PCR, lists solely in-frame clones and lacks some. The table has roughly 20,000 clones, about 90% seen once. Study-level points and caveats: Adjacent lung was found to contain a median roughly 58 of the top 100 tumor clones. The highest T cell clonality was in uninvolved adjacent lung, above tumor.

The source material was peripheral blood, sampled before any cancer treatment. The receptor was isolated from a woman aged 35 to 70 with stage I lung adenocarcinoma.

The CDR3 DNA reads as TGTGCCAGCAGCCTGGACAGGGGGCCCCGCTACACCTTC. Translation gives CASSLDRGPRYTF. This rearrangement joins TRBV5-8 to TRBJ1-2, with 11 bases lining up with TRBD1. V shed 4 bases and J 9 bases; nucleotides not matched to a gene: 5. Germline V gene data show CDR1 as SGHTS and CDR2 as YDEGEE. The CDR3 extends over 13 amino acids.